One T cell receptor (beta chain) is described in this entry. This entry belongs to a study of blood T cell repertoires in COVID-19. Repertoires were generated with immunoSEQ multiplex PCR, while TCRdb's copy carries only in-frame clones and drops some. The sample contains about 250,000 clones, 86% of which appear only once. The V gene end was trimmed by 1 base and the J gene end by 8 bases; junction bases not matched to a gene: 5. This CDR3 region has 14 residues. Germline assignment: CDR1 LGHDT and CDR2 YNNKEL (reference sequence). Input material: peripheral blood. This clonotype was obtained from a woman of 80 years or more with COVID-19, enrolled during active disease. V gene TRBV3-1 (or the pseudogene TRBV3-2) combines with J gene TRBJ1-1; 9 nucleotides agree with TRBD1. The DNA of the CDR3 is TGTGCCAGCAGCCAAGCCGGGACAGGGAGAGAAGCTTTCTTT. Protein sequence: CASSQAGTGREAFF.